The clone carrying this T cell receptor (beta chain) was picked up a small number of times. The sample belongs to a study of identical twins. V lost 8 bases, J lost 8 bases, and 18 bases lay in between. The germline CDR1 and CDR2 sequences are SGHTA and FQGNSA. CDR3 size: 13 residues. Via MiXCR, TCRdb re-called the 5' RACE reads, giving one row per CDR3 protein. This table holds under 800,000 distinct CDR3 sequences, around 21% found once. This sample was also put to use in a study of T cells expressing NK-cell markers. That paper states: Eight donors were sequenced, of whom seven were HCMV-seropositive, while the remaining one was HCMV-seronegative. Roughly six of the donors carried dominant NKG2C+ clonotypes that took up roughly 1.0-8% of their CD8+ T cells. The study did not resolve the HCMV specificity of expanded NKG2C+ T cell clones.

The chain employs TRBV7-2 and TRBJ1-1; D possibly corresponds to TRBD1 (5 bases). The clonotype was recovered from a young woman in good health. Sequenced input: PBMCs. CDR3 sequence (DNA): TGTGCCAGCGCTCAGGGCGCGGGGTTCGAAGCTTTCTTT. Translating gives CASAQGAGFEAFF.